The 24 T cell receptor beta chains presented below share a single source sample, sequenced in a study of blood T cell repertoires in COVID-19. Produced via immunoSEQ multiplex PCR; TCRdb's table is partial and in-frame only. The sample lists tens of thousands of clones, about 92% occurring once. The sequenced material came from peripheral blood. Source of these receptors: a man aged 50 to 60 with COVID-19, enrolled during active disease.

The CDR3 sequence is CASSGLAGSTDTQYF. CDR3 nucleotide sequence: TGTGCCAGCAGCGGCTTAGCGGGAAGCACAGATACGCAGTATTTT. The chain couples TRBV5-6 to TRBJ2-3; 8 positions agree with TRBD2. CDR1 is SGHDT, CDR2 YYEEEE, per germline. With 4 bases clipped from V and 0 bases from J, the junction kept 4 bases outside the gene matches. This CDR3 spans 15 amino acids.

The chain links TRBV6-4 to TRBJ2-3; 10 nucleotides match TRBD2. V shed 3 bases, J shed 3 bases, and the junction held 0 bases outside the gene matches. Germline V gene data show CDR1 as MRHNA and CDR2 as SNTAGT. This CDR3 contains 14 residues. CDR3 loop: CASSETSGTDTQYF. CDR3 sequence (DNA): TGTGCCAGCAGTGAGACTAGCGGGACAGATACGCAGTATTTT.

The chain links TRBV12-3 or TRBV12-4 to TRBJ2-7; tentative D call: TRBD1 (5 bases). The CDR3 is 11 residues long. Trimming took off 5 bases at V and 7 bases at J, with 9 bases between the two ends. The DNA for the CDR3 is TGTGCCAGCAGTACAACAGGAGAGCAGTACTTC. This gives the protein CASSTTGEQYF.

The chain recombines TRBV30 with TRBJ1-3; D perhaps matches TRBD1 (6 bases). From germline, CDR1 is GTSNPN and CDR2 SVGIG (reference sequence). CDR3 size: 13 residues. With 5 bases removed from V and 2 bases from J, the gap between germline ends came to 10 bases. Written as DNA, the CDR3 is TGTGCCTGGGCTACAGGGCCTGGAAACACCATATATTTT. Translation gives CAWATGPGNTIYF.

This clone was seen a few times. The gene calls are TRBV7-9 and TRBJ2-7; 10 positions match TRBD2. The CDR3 is 14 residues long. CDR1 and CDR2 from the germline V gene are SEHNR and FQNEAQ (reference sequence). V shed 3 bases, J shed 4 bases, and the junction held 3 bases outside the gene matches. The CDR3 nucleotides are TGTGCCAGCAGCTTCAGCGGGAGGGAGTACGAGCAGTACTTC. The encoded protein is CASSFSGREYEQYF. The full variable domain, its missing parts supplied by reference TRBV7-9 and TRBJ2-7, is DTGVSQNPRHKITKRGQNVTFRCDPISEHNRLYWYRQTLGQGPEFLTYFQNEAQLEKSRLLSDRFSAERPKGSFSTLEIQRTEQGDSAMYLCASSFSGREYEQYFGPGTRLTVT.

The V gene is TRBV19, the J gene TRBJ1-1, with D possibly matching TRBD1 (6 bases). CDR3 length: 16 residues. The V gene lost 4 bases and the J gene lost 0 bases, with 15 bases spanning the gap. CDR1 is LNHDA and CDR2 is SQIVND in the germline V gene (reference sequence). The CDR3 protein is CASSRIPGGLNTEAFF. The DNA of the CDR3 is TGTGCCAGTAGTAGAATCCCTGGGGGCCTGAACACTGAAGCTTTCTTT.

The rearrangement links TRBV6-2 or TRBV6-3 to TRBJ1-5; D ambiguous. The germline CDR1 and CDR2 sequences are MNHEY and SVGEGT. The CDR3 has 14 amino acids. Trimming pared 2 bases from V and 0 bases from J, leaving 5 bases between. Written as DNA, the CDR3 is TGTGCCAGCAGTTACCCGTCTAGCAATCAGCCCCAGCATTTT. Protein product: CASSYPSSNQPQHF.

The V and J genes are TRBV7-8 and TRBJ1-1; no definite D call. Trimming pared 5 bases from V and 5 bases from J, leaving 12 bases between. CDR3 length: 13 amino acids. CDR1 and CDR2 from the germline V gene are SGHVS and FQNEAQ. This CDR3 reads CASSNRAGTEAFF. DNA for the CDR3: TGTGCCAGCAGCAACCGCGCGGGGACTGAAGCTTTCTTT.

J is TRBJ2-1 and V is TRBV6-4; 13 bases are a match to TRBD2. The CDR3 is 15 residues long. The germline V gene encodes CDR1 MRHNA and CDR2 SNTAGT. Trimming at V came to 6 bases and at J to 8 bases, leaving 7 bases not matched to a gene. The CDR3 reads CASSDTSGRVYEQFF. The CDR3 nucleotides read TGTGCCAGCAGCGACACTAGCGGGAGGGTATATGAGCAGTTCTTC.

This clone showed up just a few times. V is TRBV19 and J is TRBJ2-1, with 7 nucleotides matching TRBD2. The CDR3 has 15 residues. J gave up 5 bases and V 6 bases, and 10 bases lay outside the gene matches. Germline V CDR1 and CDR2: LNHDA, SQIVND (reference sequence). The CDR3 loop reads CASRSYLAANNEQFF. CDR3 sequence (DNA): TGTGCCAGTAGATCATATCTAGCGGCTAACAATGAGCAGTTCTTC.

The rearrangement uses TRBV7-9 and TRBJ1-1; the match to TRBD1 covers 7 bases. Unmatched junction bases numbered 6, after V lost 5 bases and J lost 6 bases. The CDR3 loop spans 13 amino acids. Germline CDR1 reads SEHNR; CDR2 reads FQNEAQ (reference sequence). The CDR3 loop is CASSQQGSSEAFF. Written as DNA, the CDR3 is TGTGCCAGCAGCCAACAGGGGTCTTCTGAAGCTTTCTTT.

The chain carries TRBV9 and TRBJ2-1, with 8 bases that match TRBD1. This CDR3 contains 15 residues. V shed 4 bases and J 4 bases; nucleotides not matched to a gene: 7. CDR1 is SGDLS and CDR2 is YYNGEE in the germline V gene. The CDR3 region has the DNA TGTGCCAGCAGCACCCAGGGGGCGGAATACAATGAGCAGTTCTTC. Translating gives CASSTQGAEYNEQFF.

This chain joins TRBV5-1 and TRBJ1-3; 7 bases are shared with TRBD1. This CDR3 comprises 17 residues. With V trimmed by 0 bases and J by 0 bases, 6 bases remained unmatched. The germline V gene has CDR1 SGHRS and CDR2 YFSETQ. The CDR3 is CASSLGGGGSSGNTIYF. Here the CDR3 DNA reads TGCGCCAGCAGCTTGGGAGGGGGCGGAAGCTCTGGAAACACCATATATTTT.

This clone was observed once. J is TRBJ2-7 and V is TRBV5-3; 10 bases are shared with TRBD2. TRBV5-3 is labeled an ORF, and its function is uncertain. This CDR3 comprises 16 residues. J lost 3 bases, V lost 4 bases, and 10 bases had no gene match. In DNA form, the CDR3 reads TGTGCCAGAAGCATGATTACTAGCGGGAATTTCTACGAGCAGTACTTC. Its translation is CARSMITSGNFYEQYF.

The rearrangement links TRBV20-1 to TRBJ2-3, with a possible D match to TRBD2 (5 bases). The germline V gene has CDR1 DFQATT and CDR2 SNEGSKA (reference sequence). Trimming pared 3 bases from V and 4 bases from J, leaving 14 bases between. The CDR3 totals 14 residues. Here the CDR3 DNA reads TGCAGTGCTAGTTCCGGGATTGACGCAGATACGCAGTATTTT. Protein: CSASSGIDADTQYF.

This sequence joins TRBV29-1 and TRBJ1-1; the D is unclear. Trimming took off 5 bases at V and 1 base at J, with 14 bases between the two ends. The germline V gene encodes CDR1 SQVTM and CDR2 ANQGSEA. The CDR3 extends over 14 amino acids. The CDR3 nucleotides read TGCAGCGTTTTGAGCGCGGAAAAGAACACTGAAGCTTTCTTT. This gives the protein CSVLSAEKNTEAFF.

This chain joins TRBV6-5 and TRBJ1-2; D unresolved. The V end lost 0 bases, the J end lost 8 bases, and 13 bases lay between the germline ends. Germline V CDR1 and CDR2: MNHEY, SVGAGI. The CDR3 spans 14 residues. CDR3 DNA sequence: TGTGCCAGCAGTTACTCGTCGCCAGGAGGCGGCTACACCTTC. Amino acid sequence: CASSYSSPGGGYTF.

The chain couples TRBV28 to TRBJ1-5; 8 positions agree with TRBD1. Germline V gene data show CDR1 as MDHEN and CDR2 as SYDVKM. With 6 bases clipped from V and 7 bases from J, the junction kept 8 bases outside the gene matches. The CDR3 totals 14 residues. Here the CDR3 reads CASSPTGDGQPQHF. The CDR3 region has the DNA TGTGCCAGCAGCCCGACAGGGGACGGGCAGCCCCAGCATTTT.

The chain joins TRBV6-5 to TRBJ2-1, with 9 bases fitting TRBD1. CDR1 is MNHEY and CDR2 is SVGAGI in the germline V gene. Germline trimming cut 6 bases from V and 6 bases from J; bases unmatched to any gene: 9. This CDR3 comprises 15 residues. The CDR3 loop is CASSRTGQGSNEQFF. In DNA form, the CDR3 reads TGTGCCAGCAGCCGCACGGGACAGGGTTCCAATGAGCAGTTCTTC.

The chain is built from TRBV9 and TRBJ2-1, with a possible D match to TRBD2 (5 bases). Germline CDR1 is SGDLS and CDR2 is YYNGEE. The CDR3 extends over 12 amino acids. V was cut by 4 bases and J by 7 bases, with 9 bases left in between. CDR3 DNA: TGTGCCAGCAGCCCCGGACTGAATGAGCAGTTCTTC. It is translated as CASSPGLNEQFF.

The V call is TRBV11-2, the J call TRBJ2-2; 8 bases are shared with TRBD1. Trimming removed 3 bases from V and 4 bases from J; junction bases left unmatched: 1. The germline V gene encodes CDR1 SGHAT and CDR2 FQNNGV. CDR3 length: 14 residues. The CDR3 DNA reads TGTGCCAGCAGCTTGGACAGGGCCACCGGGGAGCTGTTTTTT. Residues: CASSLDRATGELFF.

V usage is TRBV27 and J usage is TRBJ2-7; 9 bases align to TRBD1. V dropped 5 bases and J dropped 3; count of bases not matched to a gene: 8. The germline V gene encodes CDR1 MNHEY and CDR2 SMNVEV (reference sequence). This CDR3 has 15 residues. The CDR3 DNA reads TGTGCCAGCAGTCCCACCCCGGGACAGGGCTACGAGCAGTACTTC. Residues: CASSPTPGQGYEQYF.

The rearrangement uses TRBV19 and TRBJ2-7, with a tentative D call TRBD2 (5 bases). V was pared by 3 bases and J by 0 bases, with 9 bases between. Germline CDR1 and CDR2: LNHDA and SQIVND (reference sequence). The CDR3 runs 14 residues. CDR3 sequence (DNA): TGTGCCAGTAGTATTGGGAGCGGCTCCTACGAGCAGTACTTC. It yields the protein CASSIGSGSYEQYF.

The chain recombines TRBV19 with TRBJ2-7; 8 bases agree with TRBD1. The germline V gene encodes CDR1 LNHDA and CDR2 SQIVND (reference sequence). This CDR3 is built from 15 residues. Trimming cost V 4 bases and J 2 bases; bases outside gene matches: 7. CDR3 sequence reads: CASSTPGQATYEQYF. The CDR3 DNA is TGTGCCAGTAGTACACCGGGACAGGCTACCTACGAGCAGTACTTC.